This TCR beta chain originates from a study of shared clonotypes between healthy human individuals. Study conclusions and caveats: Clonotype sharing levels among donors were expected to vary with sequencing depth.

Donors were healthy HIV-negative adults without recent acute infections or vaccinations. The unsorted samples had 70 million to 100 million PBMCs used for genomic DNA. A word on this clone: No antigen is known for it.

The protocol was immunoSEQ multiplex PCR, while the TCRdb copy is restricted to in-frame clones and leaves out a portion. The sample consists of about 500,000 clones, about 74% of them appearing once. Per germline, CDR1 MDHEN and CDR2 SYDVKM. V shed 3 bases and J shed 1 base, with 16 bases lying between them. The CDR3 loop spans 16 amino acids. This chain links TRBV28 with TRBJ2-7; TRBD1 is a possible D gene (5 bases). The sequence was obtained from a middle-aged woman in good health. Some clones in this sample may be carry-over from other donors' samples. The sample comprised PBMCs. The CDR3: CASSLWGQGRSYEQYF. The CDR3, as DNA: TGTGCCAGCAGTTTGTGGGGCCAGGGCCGTTCCTACGAGCAGTACTTC.